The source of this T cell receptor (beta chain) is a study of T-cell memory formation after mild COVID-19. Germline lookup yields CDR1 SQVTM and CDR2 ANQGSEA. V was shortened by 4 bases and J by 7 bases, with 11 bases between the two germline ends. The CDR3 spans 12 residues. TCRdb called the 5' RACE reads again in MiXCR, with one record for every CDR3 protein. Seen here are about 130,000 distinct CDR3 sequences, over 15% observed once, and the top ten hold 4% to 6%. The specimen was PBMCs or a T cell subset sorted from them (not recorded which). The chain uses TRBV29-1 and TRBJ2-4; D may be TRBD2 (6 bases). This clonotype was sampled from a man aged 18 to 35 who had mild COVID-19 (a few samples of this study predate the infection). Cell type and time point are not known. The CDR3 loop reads CSVAYGGNIQYF. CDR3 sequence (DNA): TGCAGCGTTGCGTACGGGGGTAACATTCAGTACTTC.